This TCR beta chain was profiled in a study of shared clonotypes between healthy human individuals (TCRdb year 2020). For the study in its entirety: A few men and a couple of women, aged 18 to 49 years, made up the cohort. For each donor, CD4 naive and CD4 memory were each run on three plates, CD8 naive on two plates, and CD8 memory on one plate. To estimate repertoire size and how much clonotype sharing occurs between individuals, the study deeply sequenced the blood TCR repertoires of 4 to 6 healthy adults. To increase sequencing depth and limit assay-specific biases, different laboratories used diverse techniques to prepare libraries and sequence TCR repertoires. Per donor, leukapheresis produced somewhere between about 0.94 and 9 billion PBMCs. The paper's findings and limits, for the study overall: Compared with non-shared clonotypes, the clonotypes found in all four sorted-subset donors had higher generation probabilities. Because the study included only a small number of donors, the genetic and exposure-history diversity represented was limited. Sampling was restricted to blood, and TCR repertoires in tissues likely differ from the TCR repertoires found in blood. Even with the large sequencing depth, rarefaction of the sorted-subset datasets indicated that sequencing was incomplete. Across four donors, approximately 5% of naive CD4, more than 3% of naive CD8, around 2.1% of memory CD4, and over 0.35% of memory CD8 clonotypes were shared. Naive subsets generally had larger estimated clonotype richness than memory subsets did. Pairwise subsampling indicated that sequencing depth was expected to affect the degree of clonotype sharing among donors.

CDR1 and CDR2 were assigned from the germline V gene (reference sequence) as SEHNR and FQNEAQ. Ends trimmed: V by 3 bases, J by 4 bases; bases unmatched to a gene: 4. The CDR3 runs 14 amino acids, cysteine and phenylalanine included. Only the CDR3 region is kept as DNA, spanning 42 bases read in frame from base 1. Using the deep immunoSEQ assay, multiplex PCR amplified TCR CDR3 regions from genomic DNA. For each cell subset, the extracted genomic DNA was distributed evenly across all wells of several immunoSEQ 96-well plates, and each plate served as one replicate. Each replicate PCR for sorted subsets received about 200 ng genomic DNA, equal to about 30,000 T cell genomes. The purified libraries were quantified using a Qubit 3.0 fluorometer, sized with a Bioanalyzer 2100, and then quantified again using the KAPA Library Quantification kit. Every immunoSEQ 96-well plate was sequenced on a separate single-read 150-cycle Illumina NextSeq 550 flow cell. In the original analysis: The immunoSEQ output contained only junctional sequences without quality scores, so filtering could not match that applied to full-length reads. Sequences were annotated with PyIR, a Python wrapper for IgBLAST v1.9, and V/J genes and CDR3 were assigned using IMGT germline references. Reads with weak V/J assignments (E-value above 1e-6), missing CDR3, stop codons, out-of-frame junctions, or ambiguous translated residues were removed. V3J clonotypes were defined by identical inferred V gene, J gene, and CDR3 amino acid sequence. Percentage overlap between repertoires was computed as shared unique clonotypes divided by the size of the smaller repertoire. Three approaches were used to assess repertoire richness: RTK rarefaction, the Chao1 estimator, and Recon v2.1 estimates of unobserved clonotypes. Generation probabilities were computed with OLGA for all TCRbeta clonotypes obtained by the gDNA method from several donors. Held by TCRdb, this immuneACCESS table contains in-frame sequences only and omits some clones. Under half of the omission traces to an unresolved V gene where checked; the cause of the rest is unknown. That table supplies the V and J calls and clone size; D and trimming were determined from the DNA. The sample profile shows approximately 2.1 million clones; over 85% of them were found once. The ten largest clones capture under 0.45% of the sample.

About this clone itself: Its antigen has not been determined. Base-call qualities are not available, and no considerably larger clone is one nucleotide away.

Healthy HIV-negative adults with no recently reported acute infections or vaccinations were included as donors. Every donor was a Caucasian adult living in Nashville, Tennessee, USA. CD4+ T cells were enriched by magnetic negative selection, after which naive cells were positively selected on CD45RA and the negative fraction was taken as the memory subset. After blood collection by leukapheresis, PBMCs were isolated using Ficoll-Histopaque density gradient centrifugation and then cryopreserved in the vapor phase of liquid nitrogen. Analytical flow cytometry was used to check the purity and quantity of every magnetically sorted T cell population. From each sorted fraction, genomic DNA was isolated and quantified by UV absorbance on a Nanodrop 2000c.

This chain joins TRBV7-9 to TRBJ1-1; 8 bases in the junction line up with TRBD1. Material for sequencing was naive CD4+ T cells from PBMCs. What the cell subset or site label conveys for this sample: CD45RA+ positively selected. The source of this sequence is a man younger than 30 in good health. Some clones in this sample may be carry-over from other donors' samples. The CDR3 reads CASSFTDRGTEAFF. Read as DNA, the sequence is TGTGCCAGCAGCTTTACAGACAGGGGCACTGAAGCTTTCTTT.